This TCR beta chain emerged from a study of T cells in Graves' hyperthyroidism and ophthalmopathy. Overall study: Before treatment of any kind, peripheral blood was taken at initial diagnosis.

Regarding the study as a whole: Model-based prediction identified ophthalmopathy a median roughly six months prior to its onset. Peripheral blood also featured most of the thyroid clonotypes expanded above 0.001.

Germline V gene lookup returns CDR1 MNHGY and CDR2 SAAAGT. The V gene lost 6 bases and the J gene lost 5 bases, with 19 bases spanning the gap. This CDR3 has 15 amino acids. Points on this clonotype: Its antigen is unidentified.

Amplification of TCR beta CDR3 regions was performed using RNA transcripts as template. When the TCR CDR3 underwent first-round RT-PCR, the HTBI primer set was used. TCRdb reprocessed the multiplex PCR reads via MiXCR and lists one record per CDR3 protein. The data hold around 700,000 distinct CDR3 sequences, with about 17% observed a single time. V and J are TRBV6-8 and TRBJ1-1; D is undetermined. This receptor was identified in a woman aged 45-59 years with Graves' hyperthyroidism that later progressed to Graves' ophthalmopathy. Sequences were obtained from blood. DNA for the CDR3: TGTGCCAGCAGCCCTGGCAGGAGAGAACAGACTGAAGCTTTCTTT. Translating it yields CASSPGRREQTEAFF.